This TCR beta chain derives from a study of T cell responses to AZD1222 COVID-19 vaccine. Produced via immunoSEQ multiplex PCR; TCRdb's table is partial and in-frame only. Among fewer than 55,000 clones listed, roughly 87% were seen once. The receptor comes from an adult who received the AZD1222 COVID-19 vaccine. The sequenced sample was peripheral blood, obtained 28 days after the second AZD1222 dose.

CDR3 region: CASSWTVLTEAFF. The CDR3 DNA is TGTGCCAGCAGCTGGACCGTACTCACTGAAGCTTTCTTT. This chain uses TRBV5-4 with TRBJ1-1; D remains ambiguous. Looked up from germline, CDR1 is SGHNT and CDR2 is YYREEE (reference sequence). Trimming stripped 3 bases from V and 4 bases from J, with 10 bases between. The CDR3 consists of 13 residues.